These 3 T cell receptor beta chains share one sample of origin, sequenced in a study of blood T cell repertoires in COVID-19. Sequencing used immunoSEQ multiplex PCR; TCRdb keeps in-frame clones, though not all of them. The sample holds over 150,000 clones, roughly nine tenths seen once. Input material: peripheral blood. The source of these receptors is a man in his fifties with acute or convalescent COVID-19.

The J gene is TRBJ1-4, the V gene TRBV28, with D possibly TRBD1 on 5 matching bases. Trimming took 4 bases from V and 4 from J, leaving 10 bases between them. The CDR3 is 14 amino acids. Germline lookup yields CDR1 MDHEN and CDR2 SYDVKM. DNA of the CDR3: TGTGCCAGCAGTTCAGGACAACATAATGAAAAACTGTTTTTT. Its protein product is CASSSGQHNEKLFF.

The rearrangement uses TRBV18 and TRBJ1-5; 12 nucleotides align to TRBD1. J gave up 4 bases and V 5 bases, and 3 bases lay outside the gene matches. The V gene's germline CDR1 is KGHSH and CDR2 LQKENI. The length of the CDR3 is 15 residues. DNA for the CDR3: TGTGCCAGCTCAGGGGACAGGGGGCGAAATCAGCCCCAGCATTTT. The encoded protein is CASSGDRGRNQPQHF.

The chain has TRBV7-9 and TRBJ1-1, with TRBD1 as a possible D gene (6 bases). Germline CDR1 reads SEHNR; CDR2 reads FQNEAQ (reference sequence). Deletions cut 1 base from V and 4 bases from J, with 10 bases between. The CDR3 length is 14 residues. As DNA, the CDR3 is TGTGCCAGCAGCTTAGTTTTAGGGGGCACTGAAGCTTTCTTT. This codes for CASSLVLGGTEAFF. Using reference TRBV7-9 and TRBJ1-1 for the parts outside the CDR3, the full variable domain is DTGVSQNPRHKITKRGQNVTFRCDPISEHNRLYWYRQTLGQGPEFLTYFQNEAQLEKSRLLSDRFSAERPKGSFSTLEIQRTEQGDSAMYLCASSLVLGGTEAFFGQGTRLTVV.